These T cell receptor beta chains were read from a single sample in a study of blood T cell repertoires in COVID-19. Clones were sequenced by immunoSEQ multiplex PCR, and TCRdb holds only the in-frame ones, with some missing. This sample has roughly 140,000 clones, with around 90% found just once. The sequencing sample was made of peripheral blood. Every receptor here comes from a man aged 70-80 years with acute or convalescent COVID-19. Both conserved end residues are part of each CDR3. The D gene is left open where the match is weak. Where a row states a size, it is once, few, many or the class of an expanded clone; other rows omit it.

cdr3_aa: CAISEQGLTYNEQFF; cdr3_nt: TGTGCCATCAGTGAACAGGGCTTGACCTACAATGAGCAGTTCTTC; d_call: -; j_call: TRBJ2-1; clone_size: -; v_call: TRBV10-3
cdr3_aa: CASSVFQGLNYGYTF; cdr3_nt: TGCGCCAGCAGCGTGTTCCAGGGGCTAAACTATGGCTACACCTTC; d_call: -; j_call: TRBJ1-2; clone_size: once; v_call: TRBV5-1
cdr3_aa: CASSSWDRGREKLFF; cdr3_nt: TGTGCCAGCAGTTCTTGGGACAGGGGGCGGGAAAAACTGTTTTTT; d_call: TRBD1; j_call: TRBJ1-4; clone_size: few; v_call: TRBV28
cdr3_aa: CASSPFVSTRKEAFF; cdr3_nt: TGTGCCAGCAGTCCCTTTGTTTCAACCAGGAAGGAAGCTTTCTTT; d_call: -; j_call: TRBJ1-1; clone_size: -; v_call: TRBV28
cdr3_aa: CASSYDWVPGETQYF; cdr3_nt: TGTGCCAGCAGTTACGACTGGGTCCCGGGGGAGACCCAGTACTTC; d_call: -; j_call: TRBJ2-5; clone_size: -; v_call: TRBV6-5
cdr3_aa: CASSQDAGYGQPQHF; cdr3_nt: TGTGCCAGCAGCCAAGACGCAGGGTATGGGCAGCCCCAGCATTTT; d_call: -; j_call: TRBJ1-5; clone_size: -; v_call: TRBV3-1/TRBV3-2
cdr3_aa: CASSLGQMTGELFF; cdr3_nt: TGCGCCAGCAGTCTTGGACAGATGACCGGGGAGCTGTTTTTT; d_call: -; j_call: TRBJ2-2; clone_size: few; v_call: TRBV10-1
cdr3_aa: CASSQGIDYTF; cdr3_nt: TGTGCCAGCAGCCAGGGGATTGACTACACCTTC; d_call: -; j_call: TRBJ1-2; clone_size: once; v_call: TRBV2
cdr3_aa: CSASNRSYGYTF; cdr3_nt: TGCAGTGCTAGTAACAGGTCCTATGGCTACACCTTC; d_call: -; j_call: TRBJ1-2; clone_size: few; v_call: TRBV20-1
cdr3_aa: CASSRGPHSYEQYF; cdr3_nt: TGTGCCAGCAGCCGAGGGCCACACTCCTACGAGCAGTACTTC; d_call: -; j_call: TRBJ2-7; clone_size: -; v_call: TRBV9
cdr3_aa: CSASLGSSIQETQYF; cdr3_nt: TGCAGTGCTAGTTTGGGGAGTTCCATCCAAGAGACCCAGTACTTC; d_call: -; j_call: TRBJ2-5; clone_size: -; v_call: TRBV20-1
cdr3_aa: CASSGTGSENAGELFF; cdr3_nt: TGTGCCAGCAGTGGGACAGGGAGTGAAAACGCCGGGGAGCTGTTTTTT; d_call: TRBD1; j_call: TRBJ2-2; clone_size: once; v_call: TRBV2
cdr3_aa: CASSFPGGAEKLFF; cdr3_nt: TGTGCCAGCAGCTTTCCAGGGGGAGCTGAAAAACTGTTTTTT; d_call: TRBD1; j_call: TRBJ1-4; clone_size: -; v_call: TRBV11-2
cdr3_aa: CASSETGQGF; cdr3_nt: TGTGCCAGCAGTGAGACGGGACAGGGCTTT; d_call: TRBD1; j_call: TRBJ1-1; clone_size: -; v_call: TRBV6-1
cdr3_aa: CASSSAGTDYGYTF; cdr3_nt: TGTGCCAGCAGCTCGGCCGGGACAGACTATGGCTACACCTTC; d_call: TRBD1; j_call: TRBJ1-2; clone_size: once; v_call: TRBV6-2/TRBV6-3
cdr3_aa: CASSPGQGMEKLFF; cdr3_nt: TGTGCCAGCAGCCCGGGACAGGGTATGGAAAAACTGTTTTTT; d_call: TRBD1; j_call: TRBJ1-4; clone_size: few; v_call: TRBV7-9
cdr3_aa: CASSYSSGGIEAFF; cdr3_nt: TGTGCCAGCAGTTACTCGTCGGGGGGCATTGAAGCTTTCTTT; d_call: -; j_call: TRBJ1-1; clone_size: -; v_call: TRBV6-6
cdr3_aa: CASSLDRSPLTSEAFF; cdr3_nt: TGCGCCAGCAGCCTGGACAGGAGCCCCCTCACGTCAGAAGCTTTCTTT; d_call: TRBD1; j_call: TRBJ1-1; clone_size: -; v_call: TRBV5-1
cdr3_aa: CASSSIEGHEQYF; cdr3_nt: TGTGCCAGCAGCTCGATCGAGGGCCACGAGCAGTACTTC; d_call: -; j_call: TRBJ2-7; clone_size: -; v_call: TRBV7-3
cdr3_aa: CASNSQGGTGELFF; cdr3_nt: TGTGCCAGCAATAGCCAAGGGGGAACCGGGGAGCTGTTTTTT; d_call: -; j_call: TRBJ2-2; clone_size: -; v_call: TRBV28
cdr3_aa: CASSKASFF; cdr3_nt: TGTGCCAGCAGCAAAGCTTCTTTTTTC; d_call: -; j_call: TRBJ1-2; clone_size: -; v_call: TRBV21-1
cdr3_aa: CASSFAGSSYNEQFF; cdr3_nt: TGCGCCAGCAGCTTTGCGGGGAGCTCCTACAATGAGCAGTTCTTC; d_call: -; j_call: TRBJ2-1; clone_size: -; v_call: TRBV5-1
cdr3_aa: CASSEVGGLDGYTF; cdr3_nt: TGTGCCAGCAGTGAAGTGGGGGGGTTGGACGGCTACACCTTC; d_call: -; j_call: TRBJ1-2; clone_size: -; v_call: TRBV6-1
cdr3_aa: CASSLTGGQSSYNEQFF; cdr3_nt: TGTGCCAGCAGCTTAACGGGGGGTCAAAGCTCCTACAATGAGCAGTTCTTC; d_call: TRBD2; j_call: TRBJ2-1; clone_size: -; v_call: TRBV7-6
cdr3_aa: CASSFLMNTEAFF; cdr3_nt: TGTGCCAGCAGTTTTCTTATGAACACTGAAGCTTTCTTT; d_call: -; j_call: TRBJ1-1; clone_size: -; v_call: TRBV12-3/TRBV12-4
cdr3_aa: CASSPRGTEAFF; cdr3_nt: TGTGCCAGCAGCCCTAGGGGGACTGAAGCTTTCTTT; d_call: -; j_call: TRBJ1-1; clone_size: once; v_call: TRBV5-8
cdr3_aa: CASSLTGSETQYF; cdr3_nt: TGTGCCAGCAGCTTGACAGGGTCCGAGACCCAGTACTTC; d_call: -; j_call: TRBJ2-5; clone_size: -; v_call: TRBV5-5
cdr3_aa: CASSQDPGGRLGSTDTQYF; cdr3_nt: TGCGCCAGCAGCCAAGATCCTGGCGGGAGGTTGGGGTCCACAGATACGCAGTATTTT; d_call: TRBD2; j_call: TRBJ2-3; clone_size: -; v_call: TRBV4-1
cdr3_aa: CASSLDRSNQPQHF; cdr3_nt: TGTGCCAGCAGCTTAGATCGGAGCAATCAGCCCCAGCATTTT; d_call: -; j_call: TRBJ1-5; clone_size: -; v_call: TRBV7-2
cdr3_aa: CASSLAYWETGVDQPQHF; cdr3_nt: TGTGCCAGCAGCTTAGCTTATTGGGAGACAGGGGTTGATCAGCCCCAGCATTTT; d_call: TRBD1; j_call: TRBJ1-5; clone_size: -; v_call: TRBV7-9
cdr3_aa: CASSEWTSGIQYF; cdr3_nt: TGCGCCAGCAGTGAGTGGACTAGCGGGATACAGTACTTC; d_call: TRBD2; j_call: TRBJ2-7; clone_size: once; v_call: TRBV10-1
cdr3_aa: CASSLGQLYEQYF; cdr3_nt: TGTGCCAGCAGTTTGGGGCAGCTCTACGAGCAGTACTTC; d_call: -; j_call: TRBJ2-7; clone_size: -; v_call: TRBV27
cdr3_aa: CASSSQGATSNEQFF; cdr3_nt: TGCGCCAGCAGCTCGCAGGGGGCCACTTCGAATGAGCAGTTCTTC; d_call: TRBD1; j_call: TRBJ2-1; clone_size: few; v_call: TRBV5-1
cdr3_aa: CASRKDRFQETQYF; cdr3_nt: TGTGCCAGCCGGAAGGACAGATTCCAAGAGACCCAGTACTTC; d_call: -; j_call: TRBJ2-5; clone_size: -; v_call: TRBV6-5
cdr3_aa: CASSLAAGTYEQYF; cdr3_nt: TGTGCCAGTAGTCTAGCGGCAGGGACCTACGAGCAGTACTTC; d_call: TRBD2; j_call: TRBJ2-7; clone_size: once; v_call: TRBV19
cdr3_aa: CASRTSGGDGGELFF; cdr3_nt: TGCGCCAGCAGGACTAGCGGGGGAGACGGCGGGGAGCTGTTTTTT; d_call: TRBD2; j_call: TRBJ2-2; clone_size: -; v_call: TRBV10-2
cdr3_aa: CASRSGQGAGDTQYF; cdr3_nt: TGCGCCAGCAGATCGGGACAGGGGGCTGGAGATACGCAGTATTTT; d_call: TRBD1; j_call: TRBJ2-3; clone_size: -; v_call: TRBV10-2
cdr3_aa: CASSPYTGTESYEQYF; cdr3_nt: TGTGCCAGCAGCCCTTATACCGGGACAGAATCCTACGAGCAGTACTTC; d_call: TRBD1; j_call: TRBJ2-7; clone_size: -; v_call: TRBV5-6
cdr3_aa: CASSLAGTSGSDEQFF; cdr3_nt: TGCGCCAGCAGCTTAGCCGGGACTAGCGGGAGCGATGAGCAGTTCTTC; d_call: TRBD2; j_call: TRBJ2-1; clone_size: -; v_call: TRBV5-1
cdr3_aa: CASSPFTDSSTGELFF; cdr3_nt: TGTGCCAGCTCACCTTTTACGGATTCTAGCACCGGGGAGCTGTTTTTT; d_call: -; j_call: TRBJ2-2; clone_size: -; v_call: TRBV18
cdr3_aa: CASSEVERGLKETQYF; cdr3_nt: TGTGCCAGCAGTGAAGTCGAGAGGGGGCTGAAAGAGACCCAGTACTTC; d_call: TRBD1; j_call: TRBJ2-5; clone_size: -; v_call: TRBV6-1
cdr3_aa: CASSQEGQGADEQYF; cdr3_nt: TGTGCCAGCAGCCAAGAGGGGCAGGGGGCTGACGAGCAGTACTTC; d_call: TRBD1; j_call: TRBJ2-7; clone_size: -; v_call: TRBV3-1/TRBV3-2
cdr3_aa: CATSDLLGGEQPQHF; cdr3_nt: TGTGCCACCAGTGATTTGCTTGGGGGGGAGCAGCCCCAGCATTTT; d_call: -; j_call: TRBJ1-5; clone_size: -; v_call: TRBV24-1
cdr3_aa: CASSATGADTGELFF; cdr3_nt: TGTGCCAGCAGCGCAACCGGAGCGGACACCGGGGAGCTGTTTTTT; d_call: -; j_call: TRBJ2-2; clone_size: -; v_call: TRBV2